What follows describes a single T cell receptor (beta chain). Antigen specificity is unknown. About 500 nanograms of biopsy DNA per sample underwent TCRB immunosequencing. Libraries were prepared by immunoSEQ multiplex PCR; TCRdb keeps only in-frame clonotypes and omits some of them. The repertoire consists of over 9,000 clones, with 75% to 85% occurring once and the leading ten covering under 15%. The V end was cut by 0 bases, the J end by 3 bases, with 13 bases between. This CDR3 has 15 residues. Germline values: CDR1 SGHRS, CDR2 YFSETQ. This entry comes from a study of T cell repertoires in ileal Crohn's disease. Study-level findings and limits: Compared with CD4 T cells, sorted CD8 cells carried more expanded clones. Compared with non-smokers, active smokers at surgery showed more clonal expansions. The median delay to postoperative endoscopy was approximately 7.5 months.

Time point here: neoterminal ileum biopsy at postoperative endoscopy, about 6 months after surgery. The TCR was taken from an adult with Crohn's disease. The source material was ileal tissue. The chain couples TRBV5-1 to TRBJ2-7; tentative D call: TRBD2 (5 bases). In DNA, the CDR3 is TGCGCCAGCAGCTTGGGGGCTAGCAGTGTCTACGAGCAGTACTTC. It specifies CASSLGASSVYEQYF.